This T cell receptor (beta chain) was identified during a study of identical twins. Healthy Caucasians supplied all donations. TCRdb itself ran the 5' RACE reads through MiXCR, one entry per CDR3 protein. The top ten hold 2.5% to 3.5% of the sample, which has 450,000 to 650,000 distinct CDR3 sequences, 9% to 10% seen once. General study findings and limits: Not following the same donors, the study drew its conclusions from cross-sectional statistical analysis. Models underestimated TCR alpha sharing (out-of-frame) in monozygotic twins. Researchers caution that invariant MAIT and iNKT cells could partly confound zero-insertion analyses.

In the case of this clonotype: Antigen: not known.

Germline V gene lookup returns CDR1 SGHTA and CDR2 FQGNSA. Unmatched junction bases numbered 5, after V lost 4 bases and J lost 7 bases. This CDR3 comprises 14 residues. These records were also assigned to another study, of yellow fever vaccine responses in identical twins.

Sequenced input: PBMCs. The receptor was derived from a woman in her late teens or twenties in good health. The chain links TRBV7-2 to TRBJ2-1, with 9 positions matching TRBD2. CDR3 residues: CASSSSSGKNEQFF. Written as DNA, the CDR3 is TGTGCCAGCAGCTCATCTAGCGGGAAAAATGAGCAGTTCTTC.